This T cell receptor (beta chain) was profiled in a study of blood T cell repertoires in COVID-19. Background on the study: T cells, B-cell-depleted T cells, or PBMCs provided the cDNA or gDNA that served as material.

This clone was seen more than once but under ten times. Seattle's cohort entered during active infection and was followed longitudinally. The data were produced by immunoSEQ multiplex PCR, yet TCRdb's version contains in-frame clones alone and is incomplete. The sample carries roughly 340,000 clones, 89% recorded once. This clonotype was sampled from a woman in her 30s with COVID-19, enrolled during active disease. The specimen was peripheral blood.

The CDR3 sequence: CASSISSGSQDTQYF. The CDR3, as DNA: TGTGCCAGTAGTATCTCGAGCGGGAGTCAAGATACGCAGTATTTT. V and J are TRBV19 and TRBJ2-3; 8 positions match TRBD2. The J segment lost 5 bases and the V segment lost 3 bases, leaving 7 bases of the junction unmatched. The CDR3 length is 15 residues. Germline V gene lookup returns CDR1 LNHDA and CDR2 SQIVND (reference sequence).